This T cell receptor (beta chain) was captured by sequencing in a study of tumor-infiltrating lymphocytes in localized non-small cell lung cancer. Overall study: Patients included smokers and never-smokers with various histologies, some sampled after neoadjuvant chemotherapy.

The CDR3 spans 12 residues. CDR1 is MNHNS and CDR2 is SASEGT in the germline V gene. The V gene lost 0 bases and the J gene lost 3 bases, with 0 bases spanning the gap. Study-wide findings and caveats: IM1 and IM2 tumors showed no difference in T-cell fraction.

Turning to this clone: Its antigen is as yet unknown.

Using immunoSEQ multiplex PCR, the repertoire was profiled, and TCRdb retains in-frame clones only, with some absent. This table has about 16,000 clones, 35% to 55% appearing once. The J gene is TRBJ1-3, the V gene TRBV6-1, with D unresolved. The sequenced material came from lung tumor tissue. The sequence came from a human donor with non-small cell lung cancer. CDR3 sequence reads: CASSEAGNTIYF. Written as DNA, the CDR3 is TGTGCCAGCAGTGAAGCTGGAAACACCATATATTTT.